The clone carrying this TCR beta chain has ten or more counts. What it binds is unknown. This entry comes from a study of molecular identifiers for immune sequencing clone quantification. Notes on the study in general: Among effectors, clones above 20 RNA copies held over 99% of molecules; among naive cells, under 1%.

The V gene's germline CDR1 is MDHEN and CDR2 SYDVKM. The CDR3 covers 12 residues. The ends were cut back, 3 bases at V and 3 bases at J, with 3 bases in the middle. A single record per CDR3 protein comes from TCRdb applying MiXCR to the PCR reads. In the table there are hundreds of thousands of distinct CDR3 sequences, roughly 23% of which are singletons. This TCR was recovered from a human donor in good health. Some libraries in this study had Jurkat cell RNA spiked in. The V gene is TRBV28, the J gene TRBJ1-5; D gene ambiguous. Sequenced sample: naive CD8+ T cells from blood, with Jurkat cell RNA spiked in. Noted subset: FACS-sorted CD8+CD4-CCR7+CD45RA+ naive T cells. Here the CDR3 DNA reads TGTGCCAGCAGTTTTTTCAATCAGCCCCAGCATTTT. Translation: CASSFFNQPQHF.